The rows below give T cell receptor beta chains drawn from one sample of a study of technical replicates of blood from several donors. Profiling relied on immunoSEQ multiplex PCR, and the TCRdb table lists in-frame clones only, not all of them. The sample carries tens of thousands of clones, just over 95% recorded once. The sample taken for sequencing was T cells isolated from PBMCs. The receptors derive from a human donor in good health. The CDR3 runs from the conserved cysteine through the conserved F or W. D genes are given only for firm matches. Clone size is shown for a subset of rows, as once, few, many or a class of expanded clone.

CDR3 DNA,CDR3 protein,V gene,J gene,clone size,D gene
TGTGCCAGCAGCTGGCTAGCGGGTTGGGAGACCCAGTACTTC,CASSWLAGWETQYF,TRBV7-2,TRBJ2-5,.,TRBD2
TGTGCCGGGTTAACAGGGGGCTTCTATGGCTACACCTTC,CAGLTGGFYGYTF,TRBV30,TRBJ1-2,.,TRBD1
TGCGCCAGCAGCTGGGAGGGTACTGAGCAGTTCTTC,CASSWEGTEQFF,TRBV5-1,TRBJ2-1,.,TRBD2
TGTGCCAGTACTGAGGAGGGGATCTCTGGGGCCAACGTCCTGACTTTC,CASTEEGISGANVLTF,TRBV19,TRBJ2-6,.,.
TGCGCCAGCAGCTTGGCCGTTGGAGCGGGAGACGGCGGGGAGCTGTTTTTT,CASSLAVGAGDGGELFF,TRBV5-1,TRBJ2-2,.,TRBD2
TGTGCCAGCCAATTTGGCCACAACACCGGGGAGCTGTTTTTT,CASQFGHNTGELFF,TRBV6-1,TRBJ2-2,.,.
TGTGCCAGCAGCTCTACTCCAGGGGATGGCTACACCTTC,CASSSTPGDGYTF,TRBV7-3,TRBJ1-2,.,.
TGTGCCAGCTCCGGACAGGGATGGTATGGCTACACCTTC,CASSGQGWYGYTF,TRBV18,TRBJ1-2,once,TRBD1
TGTGCCAGTAGTATAGGGGGCGGCTACACCTTC,CASSIGGGYTF,TRBV19,TRBJ1-2,.,.
TGTGCCAGCGAACCGGGAGCTTTCTTT,CASEPGAFF,TRBV6-5,TRBJ1-1,.,.
TGTGCCAGCAGTTACCCCGGACAGGTCCAGCCCCAGCATTTT,CASSYPGQVQPQHF,TRBV6-6,TRBJ1-5,.,TRBD1
TGCGCCAGCAGCCGCCCGGGGGATGAGCAGTTCTTC,CASSRPGDEQFF,TRBV4-1,TRBJ2-1,.,.
TGTGCCAGCGTCTCCAAGGGGGGGACTAGCGGGAGTTCATACGAGCAGTACTTC,CASVSKGGTSGSSYEQYF,TRBV11-3,TRBJ2-7,.,TRBD2
TGTGCCAGCAGCTTAGGCCTAAACCCGGGGAGTAACTATGGCTACACCTTC,CASSLGLNPGSNYGYTF,TRBV13,TRBJ1-2,.,.